This T cell receptor beta chain was profiled in a study of early T cells in non-severe SARS-CoV-2 infection. The wider study: Chains were not paired, and sequencing was done on bulk RNA from unsorted whole blood. Study results and limitations: Matches to VDJdb favored anti-spike CD8 responses and missed private and CD4 specificities.

As part of library construction, unique molecular identifiers were attached to individual cDNA molecules. TCRdb re-called the 5' RACE reads through MiXCR, storing one row per CDR3 protein. The sample includes tens of thousands of distinct CDR3 sequences, about 5.6% of them seen just once. About this clonotype itself: No antigen is known for it.

The source is an adult who was a healthcare worker with PCR-confirmed SARS-CoV-2 infection or an uninfected control (not recorded which). The sequencing input was whole blood.

CDR3 residues: CAWSVRAVYNSPLHF. The CDR3 DNA follows: TGTGCCTGGAGTGTACGGGCAGTCTATAATTCACCCCTCCACTTT. The rearrangement joins TRBV30 to TRBJ1-6; D remains ambiguous. The germline V gene encodes CDR1 GTSNPN and CDR2 SVGIG (reference sequence). V was cut by 0 bases and J by 3 bases, with 9 bases left in between. The CDR3 contains 15 residues. The complete variable domain, with remaining parts taken from reference TRBV30 and TRBJ1-6, reads SQTIHQWPATLVQPVGSPLSLECTVEGTSNPNLYWYRQAAGRGLQLLFYSVGIGQISSEVPQNLSASRPQDRQFILSSKKLLLSDSGFYLCAWSVRAVYNSPLHFGNGTRLTVT.